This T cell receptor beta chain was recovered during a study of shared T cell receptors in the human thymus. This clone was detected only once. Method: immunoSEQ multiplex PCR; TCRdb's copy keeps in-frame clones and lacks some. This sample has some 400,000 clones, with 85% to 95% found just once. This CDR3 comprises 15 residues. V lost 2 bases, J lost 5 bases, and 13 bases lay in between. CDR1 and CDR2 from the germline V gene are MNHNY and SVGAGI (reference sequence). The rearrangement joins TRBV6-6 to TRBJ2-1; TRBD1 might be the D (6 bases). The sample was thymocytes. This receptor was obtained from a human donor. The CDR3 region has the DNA TGTGCCAGCAGTTACCCTCAGGGGATTAACAATGAGCAGTTCTTC. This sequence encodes CASSYPQGINNEQFF.